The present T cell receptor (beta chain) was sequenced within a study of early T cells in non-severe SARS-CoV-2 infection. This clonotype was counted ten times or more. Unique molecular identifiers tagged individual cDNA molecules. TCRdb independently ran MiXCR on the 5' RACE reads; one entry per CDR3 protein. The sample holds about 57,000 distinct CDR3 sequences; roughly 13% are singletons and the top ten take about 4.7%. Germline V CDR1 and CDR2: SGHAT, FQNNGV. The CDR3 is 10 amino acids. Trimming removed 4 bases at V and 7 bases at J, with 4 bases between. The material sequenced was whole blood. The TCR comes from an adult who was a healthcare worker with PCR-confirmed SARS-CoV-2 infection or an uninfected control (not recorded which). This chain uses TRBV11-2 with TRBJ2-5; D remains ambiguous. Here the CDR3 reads CASSSRTQYF. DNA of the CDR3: TGTGCCAGCAGCTCACGGACCCAGTACTTC.